This TCR beta chain was observed in a study of blood T cells in healthy people across ages. Using a J-beta primer mix together with a sample-barcoded 5' primer, a second PCR was run for 7 to 11 cycles. TCRdb fed the 5' RACE reads into MiXCR, producing one record per CDR3 protein. The data show about 640,000 distinct CDR3 sequences, with around three fifths seen just once and approximately 37% held by the top ten. The receptor comes from a man in his fifties or sixties in good health. The sequenced sample consisted of blood.

CDR3 nucleotide sequence: TGTGCCAGCTCACCACGTCGCGGGGGCTCTGGGGCCAACGTCCTGACTTTC. Translating gives CASSPRRGGSGANVLTF. The chain is built from TRBV18 and TRBJ2-6; 7 bases agree with TRBD2. CDR3 size: 17 residues. Germline CDR1 and CDR2: KGHSH and LQKENI. J lost 0 bases, V lost 1 base, and 3 bases had no gene match.